This is a list of T cell receptor beta chains from one sample in a study of T cell responses to AZD1222 COVID-19 vaccine. Only in-frame clones appear in the TCRdb table, and some are missing; sequencing was by immunoSEQ multiplex PCR. Of some 130,000 clones listed, around nine tenths are singletons. The sequences come from peripheral blood, collected on day 0 of AZD1222 vaccination. These receptors all stem from an adult in good health. Both conserved end residues are part of each CDR3. Each record gives: D gene, J gene, V gene, CDR3 protein, CDR3 DNA. The D gene is left open where the match is weak.

D gene: -; J gene: TRBJ1-1; V gene: TRBV6-5; CDR3 protein: CASSYGGLSEAFF; CDR3 DNA: TGTGCCAGCAGTTACGGGGGGCTCTCTGAAGCTTTCTTT
D gene: TRBD1; J gene: TRBJ1-5; V gene: TRBV2; CDR3 protein: CASSEDPGQGMGNQPQHF; CDR3 DNA: TGTGCCAGCAGTGAAGACCCGGGACAGGGAATGGGCAATCAGCCCCAGCATTTT
D gene: -; J gene: TRBJ1-5; V gene: TRBV7-2; CDR3 protein: CASSLVQGGQPQHF; CDR3 DNA: TGTGCCAGCAGCTTGGTACAGGGAGGGCAGCCCCAGCATTTT
D gene: -; J gene: TRBJ1-2; V gene: TRBV10-3; CDR3 protein: CAISEPTGSNYGYTF; CDR3 DNA: TGTGCCATCAGTGAGCCGACAGGTTCTAACTATGGCTACACCTTC
D gene: -; J gene: TRBJ1-6; V gene: TRBV30; CDR3 protein: CAWSVGGAHSPLHF; CDR3 DNA: TGTGCCTGGAGTGTTGGGGGGGCGCATTCACCCCTCCACTTT
D gene: TRBD2; J gene: TRBJ2-7; V gene: TRBV27; CDR3 protein: CASSLSVRSGGTEQYF; CDR3 DNA: TGTGCCAGCAGTTTATCGGTAAGAAGCGGGGGGACTGAGCAGTACTTC
D gene: -; J gene: TRBJ1-3; V gene: TRBV30; CDR3 protein: CAWSVWGNTIYF; CDR3 DNA: TGTGCCTGGAGTGTATGGGGAAACACCATATATTTT
D gene: -; J gene: TRBJ2-5; V gene: TRBV14; CDR3 protein: CASSLGAGTIQETQYF; CDR3 DNA: TGTGCCAGCAGCCTCGGGGCCGGGACCATCCAAGAGACCCAGTACTTC
D gene: TRBD1; J gene: TRBJ1-2; V gene: TRBV4-3; CDR3 protein: CASSKGTVTNYGYTF; CDR3 DNA: TGCGCCAGCAGCAAAGGGACAGTTACTAACTATGGCTACACCTTC
D gene: TRBD1; J gene: TRBJ1-4; V gene: TRBV7-9; CDR3 protein: CASSFPGQINEKLFF; CDR3 DNA: TGTGCCAGCAGCTTTCCGGGACAGATTAATGAAAAACTGTTTTTT